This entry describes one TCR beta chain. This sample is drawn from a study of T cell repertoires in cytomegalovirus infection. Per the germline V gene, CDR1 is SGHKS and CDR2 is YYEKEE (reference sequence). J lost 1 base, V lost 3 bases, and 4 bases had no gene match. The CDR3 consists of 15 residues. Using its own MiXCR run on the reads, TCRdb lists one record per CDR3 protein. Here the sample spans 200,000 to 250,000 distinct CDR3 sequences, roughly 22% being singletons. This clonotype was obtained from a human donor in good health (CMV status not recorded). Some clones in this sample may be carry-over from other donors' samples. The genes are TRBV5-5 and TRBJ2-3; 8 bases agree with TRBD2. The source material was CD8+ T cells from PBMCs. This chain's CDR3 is CASSSRGAGTDTQYF. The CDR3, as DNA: TGTGCCAGCAGCTCGCGGGGGGCGGGCACAGATACGCAGTATTTT. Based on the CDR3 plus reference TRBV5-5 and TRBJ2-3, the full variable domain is DAGVTQSPTHLIKTRGQQVTLRCSPISGHKSVSWYQQVLGQGPQFIFQYYEKEERGRGNFPDRFSARQFPNYSSELNVNALLLGDSALYLCASSSRGAGTDTQYFGPGTRLTVL.